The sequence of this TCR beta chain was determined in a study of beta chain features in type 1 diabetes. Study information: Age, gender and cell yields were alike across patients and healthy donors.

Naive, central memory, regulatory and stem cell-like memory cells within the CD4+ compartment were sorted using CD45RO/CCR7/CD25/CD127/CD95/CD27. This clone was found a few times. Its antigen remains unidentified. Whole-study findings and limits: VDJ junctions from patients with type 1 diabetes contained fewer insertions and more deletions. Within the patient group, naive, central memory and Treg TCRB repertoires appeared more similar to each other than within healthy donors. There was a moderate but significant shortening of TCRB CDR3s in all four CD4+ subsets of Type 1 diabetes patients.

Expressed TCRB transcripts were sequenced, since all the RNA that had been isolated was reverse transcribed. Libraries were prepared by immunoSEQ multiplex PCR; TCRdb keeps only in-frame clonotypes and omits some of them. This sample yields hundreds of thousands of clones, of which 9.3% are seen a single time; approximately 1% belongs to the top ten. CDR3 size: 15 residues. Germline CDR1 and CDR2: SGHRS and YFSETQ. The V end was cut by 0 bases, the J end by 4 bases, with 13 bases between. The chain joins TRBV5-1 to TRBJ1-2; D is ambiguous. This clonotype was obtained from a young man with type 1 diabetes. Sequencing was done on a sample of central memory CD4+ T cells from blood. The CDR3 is CASSLEEVAGYGYTF. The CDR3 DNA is TGCGCCAGCAGCTTGGAGGAAGTGGCCGGCTATGGCTACACCTTC.